Listed below are T cell receptor beta chains from one sample, sequenced in a study of Graves' ophthalmopathy and Graves' hyperthyroidism. TCRdb called the multiplex PCR reads again in MiXCR, with one record for every CDR3 protein. Here the sample spans 200,000 to 250,000 distinct CDR3 sequences, over 25% being singletons. Sequenced material: peripheral blood. These receptors all stem from a man in his fifties with Graves' ophthalmopathy. The CDR3 runs from the conserved cysteine through the conserved F or W. D genes are given only for firm matches.

D: TRBD1; V: TRBV5-1; CDR3: CASSFGTGKGHGNQPQHF
D: NA; V: TRBV29-1; CDR3: CSVRMNTEAFF
D: NA; V: TRBV6-2/TRBV6-3; CDR3: CASNPDRRSNQPQHF
D: TRBD1; V: TRBV6-2/TRBV6-3; CDR3: CASSKLRDRGANVLTF
D: NA; V: TRBV6-1; CDR3: CASSREIGASAAEAFF
D: NA; V: TRBV7-2; CDR3: CASSLLFSGANVLTF
D: NA; V: TRBV7-2; CDR3: CASSLGVAKNIQYF
D: NA; V: TRBV28; CDR3: CASSQQGGYQETQYF
D: TRBD2; V: TRBV2; CDR3: CASSEREVTSATQYF
D: NA; V: TRBV6-2/TRBV6-3; CDR3: CASSYSTYNEQFF
D: NA; V: TRBV25-1; CDR3: CASSEGVLGPAGELFF
D: NA; V: TRBV6-1; CDR3: CASSERVDQPQHF
D: NA; V: TRBV3-1; CDR3: CASSQTGMGRTEAFF
D: NA; V: TRBV10-3; CDR3: CAIGTGQGTGEQYF
D: NA; V: TRBV5-1; CDR3: CASSLEAAAHYEQYF
D: NA; V: TRBV18; CDR3: CASSPKGETQYF
D: TRBD1; V: TRBV20-1; CDR3: CSARMDRGYQPQHF
D: TRBD2; V: TRBV27; CDR3: CASRGAGAEDYEQYF
D: NA; V: TRBV5-1; CDR3: CASSLGRDPHEQYF
D: NA; V: TRBV6-5; CDR3: CASSYSPRGETQYF
D: NA; V: TRBV27; CDR3: CASSSPGRRNTEAFF
D: NA; V: TRBV29-1; CDR3: CSVVSHVYEQYF
D: NA; V: TRBV30; CDR3: CAWKRDNSYEQYF
D: NA; V: TRBV14; CDR3: CASSQDETQNYGYTF
D: TRBD2; V: TRBV6-2/TRBV6-3; CDR3: CASSHGTSGIEQYF
D: NA; V: TRBV28; CDR3: CASSLPGPWNTEASF
D: TRBD2; V: TRBV6-2/TRBV6-3; CDR3: CASSYERLAGKSYMGGEQYF
D: NA; V: TRBV5-6; CDR3: CASSLKNAGELFF
D: NA; V: TRBV7-2; CDR3: CASSLSIGRSTEAFF
D: NA; V: TRBV12-3/TRBV12-4; CDR3: CASSLTLYEQYF
D: TRBD1; V: TRBV20-1; CDR3: CSAEGQLTYEQYF
D: NA; V: TRBV11-2; CDR3: CASSTPGPNIQYF
D: TRBD1; V: TRBV19; CDR3: CASSIVSGGNTEAFF